This TCR beta chain stems from a study of blood T cell repertoires in COVID-19 (TCRdb year 2020). Turning to the overall study: Samples covering the acute and convalescent phases of COVID-19 were provided by collaborators in the United States, Italy and Spain. A freely available public database, intended as a resource for researchers studying the immune response to SARS-CoV-2, is where the repertoires were released. The sample metadata nearly always contained a de-identified subject ID, COVID-19 status, age in years and sex. Where available, HLA class I and class II types were taken from metadata supplied by the sample provider and were not determined by assay-based typing. The samples were drawn from two sources: the first 160 participants of the ongoing ImmuneRACE study, and 1,254 subjects contributed by 6 global collaborators. The dataset comprised deeply sampled blood TCRbeta repertoires from subjects exposed to, actively infected with, or recovered from COVID-19. The prospective study material was composed of cDNA or gDNA derived from T cells, B-cell-depleted T cells, or PBMCs.

Comments on this clone: Its antigen is currently not known. No qualities accompany the bases; no much larger clone lies one base away.

One collaborating source in Seattle enrolled patients while the patients were actively infected and followed the patients over time throughout the course of disease. The collaborating institutions used their own protocols to collect whole blood in K2EDTA tubes. For TCRbeta analysis, collaborator samples were shipped as frozen whole blood, as isolated PBMCs, or as DNA extracted from either sample type. TCRbeta CDR3 regions were amplified from genomic DNA using the immunoSEQ Assay, a bias-controlled multiplex PCR. The authors' analysis ran thus. The number of nucleated cells in each sample was estimated by amplification of reference gene primers within the assay. To quantify the absolute abundance of each unique TCRbeta CDR3 rearrangement, sequence reads were collapsed and filtered. Productive Simpson clonality was computed per sample as the square root of Simpson's diversity index over productive rearrangements. Imported from immuneACCESS, the table was reduced by TCRdb to in-frame sequences with V and J called. These copies leave out some clones; in studies compared against another copy, an unresolved V gene accounts for under half, and the cause of the remainder is not known. V and J calls and clone size follow that table, whereas D and trimming were derived from the DNA. This sample has some 310,000 clones in its table, and 85% to 90% of those were observed once. The ten largest account for 2.5% to 3% of the sample.

CDR1 is given as MNHEY and CDR2 as SMNVEV, both from the germline V gene (reference sequence). Germline trimming: 6 bases from V, 2 bases from J; junction bases outside gene matches: 11. Including the terminal cysteine and phenylalanine, the CDR3 comprises 16 residues. Of all the DNA, just the CDR3 is kept, 48 bases in frame from base 1. The paper's findings and limits, for the study overall: The quantity of clinical and demographic metadata differed by source and by participant and was supplied without curation.

Recombination linked TRBV27 to TRBJ2-3, and TRBD2 matches 7 of the central bases. The source is a woman between 25 and 40 years old with COVID-19, enrolled during active disease. The sequenced sample consisted of peripheral blood. The CDR3: CASRLPSSGSTDTQYF. The DNA reads as follows: TGTGCCAGCAGACTCCCATCTAGCGGATCCACAGATACGCAGTATTTT.